A single sample gave rise to the 3 T cell receptor beta chains below, sequenced in a study of early T cells in non-severe SARS-CoV-2 infection. TCRdb passed the 5' RACE reads through MiXCR, listing each CDR3 protein once. This sample has more than 90,000 distinct CDR3 sequences; about 12% occur once, and the top ten carry around 2.4%. The sample consisted of whole blood. Receptors originate from an adult who was a healthcare worker with PCR-confirmed SARS-CoV-2 infection or an uninfected control (not recorded which).

This clonotype was picked up a small number of times. The V and J genes are TRBV7-6 and TRBJ2-2; D not resolved. The CDR3 is made up of 14 amino acids. Between the trimmed V and J ends, which lost 0 bases and 3 bases, there was a span of 5 bases. Germline values: CDR1 SGHVS, CDR2 FNYEAQ. For the CDR3, the DNA is TGTGCCAGCAGCTTAGCACAGTACACCGGGGAGCTGTTTTTT. It codes for CASSLAQYTGELFF.

Only a few counts were recorded for this clonotype. The chain is built from TRBV7-3 and TRBJ1-2; D is perhaps TRBD1 (5 bases). Germline values: CDR1 SGHTA, CDR2 FQGTGA. V was pared by 4 bases and J by 3 bases, with 15 bases between. This CDR3 spans 15 amino acids. The CDR3 loop reads CASSSMPGSHYGYTF. The CDR3 DNA sequence: TGTGCCAGCAGCTCAATGCCAGGGTCACACTATGGCTACACCTTC.

This clonotype was detected ten times or more. V gene TRBV10-3 combines with J gene TRBJ1-1, with D possibly matching TRBD1 (5 bases). Germline CDR1 and CDR2: ENHRY and SYGVKD. Trimming cost V 3 bases and J 2 bases, with 10 bases left between them. This CDR3 has 14 amino acids. For the CDR3, the DNA is TGTGCCATCAGTGATGGACATACCAACACTGAAGCTTTCTTT. Translated, it gives CAISDGHTNTEAFF.